What follows describes a single T cell receptor (beta chain). The study used a library that attached unique molecular identifiers to individual cDNA molecules. TCRdb reanalysed the reads using MiXCR and keeps one entry per CDR3 protein. The sample holds 5,000 to 6,000 distinct CDR3 sequences; roughly 53% are singletons and the top ten take over 4%. As to treatment: therapeutic diphenylcyclopropenone sensitization with weekly scalp DPC. Phlebotomy was performed prior to application of every patch test. CDR1 KGHSH and CDR2 LQKENI come from the germline V gene. Trimming removed 3 bases at V and 5 bases at J, with 19 bases between. The CDR3 is made up of 16 amino acids. This specimen comes from a study of human T cells and chemical hapten exposure.

The TCR sequence derives from an adult with alopecia areata. Some clones in this sample may be carry-over from other donors' samples. This table probably holds off-target reads from a library built for another chain. The sequenced sample was whole blood, obtained before DPC sensitization or 2, 6, or about 24 weeks after (not recorded which). The gene calls are TRBV18 and TRBJ2-5; tentative D call: TRBD2 (6 bases). The CDR3: CASSPLPPSAGETQYF. The CDR3 DNA reads TGTGCCAGCTCACCTCTTCCCCCTAGCGCGGGGGAGACCCAGTACTTC.